The rows below give T cell receptor beta chains drawn from one sample of a study of blood T cell repertoires in COVID-19. Profiled with immunoSEQ multiplex PCR; TCRdb holds only in-frame clones, not every one. This sample has 150,000 to 200,000 clones, with 80% to 90% found just once. Sequences were obtained from peripheral blood. The origin of the receptors is a human donor with active or convalescent COVID-19. The donor label of this sample is uncertain. CDR3s include the opening cysteine and the closing phenylalanine or tryptophan. The D gene is left open where the match is weak. A row's size may be missing; if present it is once, few, many or a size class.

clone size,D gene,V gene,J gene,CDR3 protein,CDR3 DNA
NA,NA,TRBV11-2,TRBJ1-4,CASSPQSDEKLFF,TGTGCCAGCAGCCCACAGTCGGATGAAAAACTGTTTTTT
NA,TRBD2,TRBV6-4,TRBJ2-3,CASRPSGGSADTQYF,TGTGCCAGCAGACCTAGCGGGGGGAGCGCAGATACGCAGTATTTT
NA,TRBD1,TRBV5-4,TRBJ1-3,CASSLGGTGGRRNTIYF,TGTGCCAGCAGCTTGGGCGGGACAGGGGGCAGGAGAAACACCATATATTTT
NA,NA,TRBV19,TRBJ1-6,CASSSGTPNSPLHF,TGTGCCAGTAGTTCCGGGACTCCTAATTCACCCCTCCACTTT
few,NA,TRBV7-3,TRBJ2-3,CASSSGPTDTQYF,TGTGCCAGCAGCTCAGGGCCCACAGATACGCAGTATTTT
NA,TRBD1,TRBV30,TRBJ2-3,CAWTRQGSIDTQYF,TGTGCCTGGACGAGACAGGGTTCCATAGATACGCAGTATTTT
NA,NA,TRBV7-2,TRBJ2-1,CASSLAGGDEQFF,TGTGCCAGCAGCTTAGCGGGGGGTGATGAGCAGTTCTTC
NA,TRBD1,TRBV10-2,TRBJ2-7,CASTGQYEQYF,TGCGCCAGCACGGGACAGTACGAGCAGTACTTC
NA,NA,TRBV1,TRBJ2-1,CTSSQEKKLAGNNEQFF,TGCACCAGCAGCCAAGAAAAGAAACTAGCGGGAAACAATGAGCAGTTCTTC
NA,TRBD1,TRBV15,TRBJ1-1,CATSRGQGQNTEAFF,TGTGCCACCAGCAGGGGACAGGGCCAGAACACTGAAGCTTTCTTT
NA,NA,TRBV12-1,TRBJ2-1,CASVRERGQGLDEQFF,TGTGCCAGCGTTAGGGAAAGGGGACAGGGGTTGGATGAGCAGTTCTTC
NA,TRBD1,TRBV29-1,TRBJ1-1,CSAMGGTGGWYTEAFF,TGCAGCGCCATGGGCGGGACAGGGGGCTGGTACACTGAAGCTTTCTTT
NA,TRBD2,TRBV5-4,TRBJ2-1,CASSLSKTSGALGNEQFF,TGTGCCAGCAGCTTGTCAAAAACTAGCGGGGCGTTGGGGAATGAGCAGTTCTTC
NA,TRBD1,TRBV24-1,TRBJ2-1,CATSGDRGQFNEQFF,TGTGCCACCAGTGGAGACAGGGGGCAATTCAATGAGCAGTTCTTC
NA,NA,TRBV12-5,TRBJ1-5,CASGLGSLKRQPQHF,TGTGCTAGTGGTTTGGGCTCATTGAAGCGGCAGCCCCAGCATTTT
NA,TRBD2,TRBV6-2/TRBV6-3,TRBJ2-1,CASSYGTSGRSEQFF,TGTGCCAGCAGTTATGGGACTAGCGGCAGAAGTGAGCAGTTCTTC
NA,NA,TRBV4-2,TRBJ1-5,CASSQGTAFNQPQHF,TGTGCCAGCAGCCAAGGGACAGCTTTCAATCAGCCCCAGCATTTT
NA,TRBD1,TRBV5-1,TRBJ1-4,CASSLLGTGGSEKLFF,TGCGCCAGCAGCTTGTTAGGGACAGGGGGGAGTGAAAAACTGTTTTTT
NA,TRBD1,TRBV29-1,TRBJ2-7,CSVAGGFDEQYF,TGCAGCGTTGCAGGGGGCTTCGACGAGCAGTACTTC
NA,NA,TRBV7-2,TRBJ1-2,CASSLVEGIAYGYTF,TGTGCCAGCAGCTTAGTTGAGGGCATAGCCTATGGCTACACCTTC
NA,NA,TRBV7-3,TRBJ1-2,CASSLTGGSRYGYTF,TGTGCCAGCAGCTTAACCGGGGGAAGTCGCTATGGCTACACCTTC
NA,NA,TRBV30,TRBJ1-3,CAWSPGLSGNTIYF,TGTGCCTGGAGCCCCGGACTCTCTGGAAACACCATATATTTT
NA,NA,TRBV2,TRBJ2-5,CASRPREIWYF,TGTGCCAGCAGACCCCGGGAAATCTGGTACTTC
NA,TRBD1,TRBV4-3,TRBJ1-1,CASSQAPRTGGKGAFF,TGCGCCAGCAGCCAAGCTCCCCGTACAGGGGGGAAAGGAGCTTTCTTT